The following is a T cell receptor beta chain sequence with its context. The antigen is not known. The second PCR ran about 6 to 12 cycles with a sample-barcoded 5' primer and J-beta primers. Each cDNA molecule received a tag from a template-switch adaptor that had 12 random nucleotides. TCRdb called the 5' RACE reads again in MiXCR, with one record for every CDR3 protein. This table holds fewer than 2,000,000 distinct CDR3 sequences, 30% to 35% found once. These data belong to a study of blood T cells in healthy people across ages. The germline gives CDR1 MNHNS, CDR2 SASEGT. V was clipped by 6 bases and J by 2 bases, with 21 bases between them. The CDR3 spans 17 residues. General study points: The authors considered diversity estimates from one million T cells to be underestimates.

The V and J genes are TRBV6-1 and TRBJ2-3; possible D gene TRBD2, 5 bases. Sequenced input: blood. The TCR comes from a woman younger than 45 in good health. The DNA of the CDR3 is TGTGCCAGCAGGCCCACCCGAACGGGGTATCCCACAGATACGCAGTATTTT. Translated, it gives CASRPTRTGYPTDTQYF.